The 12 T cell receptor beta chains below all came from one sample that was sequenced in a study of Graves' ophthalmopathy and Graves' hyperthyroidism. RNA served as the template for amplifying TCR beta CDR3 regions. HTBI-primed first-round RT-PCR preceded second-round multiplex PCR. One entry per CDR3 protein, called by TCRdb with MiXCR from the multiplex PCR reads. The data contain 200,000 to 250,000 distinct CDR3 sequences, roughly 50% of them singletons. Sequenced input: peripheral blood. The receptors stem from an adult man with Graves' ophthalmopathy.

The rearrangement joins TRBV6-2 or TRBV6-3 to TRBJ1-1, with D tentatively TRBD1 (6 bases). This CDR3 spans 14 amino acids. Trimming shortened V by 5 bases and J by 11 bases, and 21 bases separated the two germline ends. CDR1 MNHEY and CDR2 SVGEGT come from the germline V gene. The CDR3 loop reads CASSERGGAGAAFF. Written as DNA, the CDR3 is TGTGCCAGCAGTGAAAGAGGGGGGGCGGGTGCGGCTTTCTTT.

Worth noting for this clonotype: Its ends do not fully match the called genes, so a read error is possible. The rearrangement links TRBV20-1 to TRBJ1-1; no firm D call. The CDR3 covers 12 residues. Germline CDR1 is DFQATT and CDR2 is SNEGSKA (reference sequence). CDR3 in DNA: TGCAGTGCTCGTGAAGGGAACACTGAAGCTCTCTTT. This encodes CSAREGNTEALF.

The V call is TRBV9, the J call TRBJ1-2; TRBD1 matches at 12 bases. V was pared by 4 bases and J by 4 bases, with 5 bases of the junction left unmatched. Per the germline V gene, CDR1 is SGDLS and CDR2 is YYNGEE. This CDR3 is 15 amino acids long. The CDR3 DNA reads TGTGCCAGCAGCATGGGACAGGGGGCGAGCTATGGCTACACCTTC. It specifies CASSMGQGASYGYTF. The full variable domain, with the rest looked up from reference TRBV9 and TRBJ1-2, is DSGVTQTPKHLITATGQRVTLRCSPRSGDLSVYWYQQSLDQGLQFLIQYYNGEERAKGNILERFSAQQFPDLHSELNLSSLELGDSALYFCASSMGQGASYGYTFGSGTRLTVV.

CDR3 nucleotides: TGTGCCAGCAGCCAACTCCCAGGGGACGAGCAGTACTTC. It specifies CASSQLPGDEQYF. The chain couples TRBV14 to TRBJ2-7; D perhaps matches TRBD1 (6 bases). The CDR3 is 13 residues long. Germline V gene data show CDR1 as SGHDN and CDR2 as FVKESK. V gave up 2 bases and J gave up 5 bases, with 10 bases separating them.

The chain links TRBV19 to TRBJ1-5, with D possibly being TRBD1 (5 bases). This CDR3 is built from 15 residues. CDR1 LNHDA and CDR2 SQIVND come from the germline V gene (reference sequence). Trimming removed 0 bases at V and 4 bases at J, with 10 bases between. The CDR3 DNA reads TGTGCCAGTAGTATAGATGGGGGAAGGAATCAGCCCCAGCATTTT. It yields the protein CASSIDGGRNQPQHF.

This clonotype was detected only a few times. The chain joins TRBV7-8 to TRBJ1-6; 9 bases align to TRBD1. The CDR3 has 16 residues. Germline CDR1 SGHVS, CDR2 FQNEAQ. The V segment lost 2 bases and the J segment 6 bases; nucleotides outside the gene matches: 5. The CDR3 DNA reads as TGTGCCAGCAGCTTACAGGGGACAGGGCCTAATTCACCCCTCCACTTT. Amino acids: CASSLQGTGPNSPLHF.

The genes are TRBV9 and TRBJ2-5; perhaps TRBD2 as D (6 bases). Germline V gene data show CDR1 as SGDLS and CDR2 as YYNGEE. This CDR3 contains 15 residues. Trimming shortened V by 1 base and J by 2 bases, and 12 bases separated the two germline ends. The CDR3: CASSVWGGSQETQYF. In nucleotides, the CDR3 is TGTGCCAGCAGCGTATGGGGAGGCAGTCAAGAGACCCAGTACTTC.

This clonotype was seen only a few times. The chain uses TRBV7-8 and TRBJ2-2; 7 nucleotides line up with TRBD2. Germline CDR1 reads SGHVS; CDR2 reads FQNEAQ. The ends lost 0 bases at V and 3 bases at J; junction bases unmatched: 7. The CDR3 is 17 residues long. The CDR3 here is CASSLARTRTHTGELFF. The CDR3 nucleotides are TGTGCCAGCAGCTTAGCGAGGACTAGAACCCACACCGGGGAGCTGTTTTTT.

The V call is TRBV9, the J call TRBJ1-5; D is possibly TRBD1 (6 bases). Trimming shortened V by 4 bases and J by 4 bases, and 21 bases separated the two germline ends. The CDR3 runs to 17 residues. From germline, CDR1 is SGDLS and CDR2 YYNGEE. The CDR3 is CASSPSGGGGSNQPQHF. DNA of the CDR3: TGTGCCAGCAGCCCTTCAGGCGGGGGCGGATCGAATCAGCCCCAGCATTTT.

This clonotype occurred once. Here the CDR3 DNA reads TGTGCCAGCAGCTTATTTGCGGGAGTCACCGGGGAGCTGTTTTTT. This sequence encodes CASSLFAGVTGELFF. The J gene is TRBJ2-2, the V gene TRBV7-2; 7 nucleotides match TRBD2. This CDR3 comprises 15 residues. V lost 2 bases to trimming and J lost 4 bases; unmatched junction nucleotides: 4. Germline assignment: CDR1 SGHTA and CDR2 FQGNSA.

As concerns this clonotype: One end of the junction is discordant with germline, which a read error may explain. The chain joins TRBV5-1 to TRBJ2-7; 12 bases map to TRBD1. The CDR3 sequence is 13 residues long. Germline V gene sequence: CDR1 SGHRS, CDR2 YFSETQ. CDR3 coding DNA: TGTGCCAGCAGCGGGACAGGGGGCGCCGAGCAGTACTTC. Translating gives CASSGTGGAEQYF. Filled out from reference TRBV5-1 and TRBJ2-7, the complete variable domain reads KAGVTQTPRYLIKTRGQQVTLSCSPISGHRSVSWYQQTPGQGLQFLFEYFSETQRNKGNFPGRFSGRQFSNSRSEMNVSTLELGDSALYLCASSGTGGAEQYFGPGTRLTVT.

This clonotype has a handful of counts. The gene calls are TRBV2 and TRBJ2-7; tentatively, D is TRBD1 or TRBD2 (5 bases each). The germline gives CDR1 SNHLY, CDR2 FYNNEI. V lost 6 bases to trimming and J lost 0 bases, with 15 bases between them. The CDR3 contains 15 residues. This CDR3 reads CASSLTPGHSYEQYF. The CDR3 nucleotides read TGTGCCAGCAGCTTGACTCCGGGGCACTCCTACGAGCAGTACTTC.